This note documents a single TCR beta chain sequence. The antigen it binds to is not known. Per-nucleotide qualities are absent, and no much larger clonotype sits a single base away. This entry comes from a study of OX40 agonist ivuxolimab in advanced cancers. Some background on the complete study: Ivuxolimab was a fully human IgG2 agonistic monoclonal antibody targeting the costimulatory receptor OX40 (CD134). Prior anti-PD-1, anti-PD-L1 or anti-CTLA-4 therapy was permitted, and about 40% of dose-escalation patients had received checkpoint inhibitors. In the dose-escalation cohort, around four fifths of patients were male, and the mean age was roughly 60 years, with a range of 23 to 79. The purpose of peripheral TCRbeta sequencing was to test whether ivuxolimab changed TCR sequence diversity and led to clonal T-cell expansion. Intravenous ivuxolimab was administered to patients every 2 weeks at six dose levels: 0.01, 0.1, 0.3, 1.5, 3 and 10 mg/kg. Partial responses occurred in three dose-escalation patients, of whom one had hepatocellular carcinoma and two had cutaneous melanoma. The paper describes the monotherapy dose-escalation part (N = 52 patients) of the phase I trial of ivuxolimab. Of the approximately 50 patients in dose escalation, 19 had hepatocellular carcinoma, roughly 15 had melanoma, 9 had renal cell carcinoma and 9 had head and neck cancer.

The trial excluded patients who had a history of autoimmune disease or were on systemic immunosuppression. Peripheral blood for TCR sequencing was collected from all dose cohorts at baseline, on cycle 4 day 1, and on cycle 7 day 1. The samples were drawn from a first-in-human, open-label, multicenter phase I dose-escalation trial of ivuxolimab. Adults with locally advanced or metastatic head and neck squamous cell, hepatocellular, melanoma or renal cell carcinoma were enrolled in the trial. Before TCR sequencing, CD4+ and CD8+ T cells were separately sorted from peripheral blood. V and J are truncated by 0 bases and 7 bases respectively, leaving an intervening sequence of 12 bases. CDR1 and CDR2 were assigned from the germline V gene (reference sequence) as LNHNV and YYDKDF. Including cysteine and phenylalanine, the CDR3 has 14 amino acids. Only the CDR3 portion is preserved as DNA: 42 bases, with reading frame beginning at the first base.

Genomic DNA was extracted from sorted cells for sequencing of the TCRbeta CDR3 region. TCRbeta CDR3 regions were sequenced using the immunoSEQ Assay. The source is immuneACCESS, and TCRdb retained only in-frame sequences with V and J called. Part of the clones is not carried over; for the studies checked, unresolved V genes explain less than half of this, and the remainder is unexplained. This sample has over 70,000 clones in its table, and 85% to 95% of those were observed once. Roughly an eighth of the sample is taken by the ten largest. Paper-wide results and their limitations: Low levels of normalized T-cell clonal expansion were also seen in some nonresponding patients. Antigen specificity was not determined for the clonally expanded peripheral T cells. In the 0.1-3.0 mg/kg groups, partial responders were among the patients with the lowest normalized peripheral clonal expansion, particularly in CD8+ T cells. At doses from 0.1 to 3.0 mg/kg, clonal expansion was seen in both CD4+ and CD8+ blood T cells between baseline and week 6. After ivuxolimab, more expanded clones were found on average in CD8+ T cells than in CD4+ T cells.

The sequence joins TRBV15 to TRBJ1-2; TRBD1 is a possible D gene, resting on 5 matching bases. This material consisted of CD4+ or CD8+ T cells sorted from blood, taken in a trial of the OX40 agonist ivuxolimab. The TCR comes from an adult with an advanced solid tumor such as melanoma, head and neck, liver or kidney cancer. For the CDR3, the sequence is CATSREPRDGGYTF. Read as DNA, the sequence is TGTGCCACCAGCAGAGAACCCAGGGATGGTGGCTACACCTTC.